Below, 21 T cell receptor beta chains from the same sample are listed, as sequenced in a study of T cell changes during pregnancy in multiple sclerosis. The data were produced by immunoSEQ multiplex PCR, yet TCRdb's version contains in-frame clones alone and is incomplete. The profile shows 75,000 to 90,000 clones, 91% of them singletons. Sequencing was performed on PBMCs, taken in the first trimester of pregnancy. The source is a female donor in good health, serving as a control in a pregnancy study. Some clones in this sample may be carry-over from other donors' samples.

The chain joins TRBV4-1 to TRBJ1-3, with D maybe TRBD1 (6 bases). Trimming pared 5 bases from V and 5 bases from J, leaving 13 bases between. This CDR3 is built from 14 residues. Per the germline V gene, CDR1 is MGHRA and CDR2 is YSYEKL. The CDR3 protein is CASSSLRGRNTIYF. The CDR3, as DNA: TGCGCCAGCAGCTCCCTGCGGGGGCGAAACACCATATATTTT.

CDR3 bases: TGTGCCAGCAGCTTAGCGGACAGGGAATACACAGATACGCAGTATTTT. It specifies CASSLADREYTDTQYF. The V and J genes are TRBV7-9 and TRBJ2-3, with 8 positions matching TRBD1. The germline V gene has CDR1 SEHNR and CDR2 FQNEAQ (reference sequence). Trimming removed 0 bases from V and 2 bases from J; junction bases left unmatched: 4. CDR3 length equals 16 residues.

The chain recombines TRBV6-6 with TRBJ2-5, with 12 bases that match TRBD2. The CDR3 has 16 amino acids. From germline, CDR1 is MNHNY and CDR2 SVGAGI (reference sequence). The J segment lost 5 bases and the V segment lost 5 bases, leaving 9 bases of the junction unmatched. CDR3: CASSMASGGAWETQYF. The CDR3 nucleotides are TGTGCCAGCAGTATGGCTAGCGGGGGGGCCTGGGAGACCCAGTACTTC.

V and J are TRBV27 and TRBJ2-1, with 15 bases identical to TRBD2. The germline V gene has CDR1 MNHEY and CDR2 SMNVEV (reference sequence). The CDR3 has 18 residues. V lost 6 bases to trimming and J lost 8 bases; unmatched junction nucleotides: 14. CDR3 sequence: CASRRTSGRAVGSYEQFF. The CDR3 DNA reads as TGTGCCAGCAGGAGGACTAGCGGGAGGGCCGTAGGCTCCTATGAGCAGTTCTTC.

The V gene is TRBV28, the J gene TRBJ2-7; D ambiguous. The CDR3 length is 12 residues. CDR1 MDHEN and CDR2 SYDVKM come from the germline V gene. V was trimmed by 3 bases and J by 6 bases, leaving 9 bases between them. CDR3 sequence reads: CASSLEPAEQYF. In DNA, the CDR3 is TGTGCCAGCAGTTTGGAGCCAGCCGAGCAGTACTTC. Using reference TRBV28 and TRBJ2-7 for the parts outside the CDR3, the full variable domain is DVKVTQSSRYLVKRTGEKVFLECVQDMDHENMFWYRQDPGLGLRLIYFSYDVKMKEKGDIPEGYSVSREKKERFSLILESASTNQTSMYLCASSLEPAEQYFGPGTRLTVT.

The chain joins TRBV28 to TRBJ2-7, with 8 bases matching TRBD1. The CDR3 contains 15 residues. V gave up 2 bases and J gave up 4 bases; unmatched junction bases: 7. Germline loops: CDR1 MDHEN, CDR2 SYDVKM. CDR3 coding DNA: TGTGCCAGCAGTTTAAGGGTACAGGGGGTATACGAGCAGTACTTC. It translates to CASSLRVQGVYEQYF.

This clone was detected once. The rearrangement joins TRBV7-9 to TRBJ1-2; unclear D gene. The length of the CDR3 is 12 residues. V lost 4 bases and J 11 bases, leaving 14 bases between the germline ends. Germline V gives CDR1 SEHNR, CDR2 FQNEAQ (reference sequence). The CDR3 sequence: CASSSHRFEYTF. The CDR3 DNA follows: TGTGCCAGCAGCTCCCACCGGTTTGAATACACCTTC.

J is TRBJ2-3 and V is TRBV7-6; 8 bases line up with TRBD1. This CDR3 is 14 amino acids long. CDR1 SGHVS and CDR2 FNYEAQ come from the germline V gene. V was clipped by 4 bases and J by 6 bases; unmatched bases: 6. The chain's CDR3 is CASSSRQGRDTQYF. CDR3 bases: TGTGCCAGCAGCTCCCGACAGGGGCGGGATACGCAGTATTTT. Supplemented by reference TRBV7-6 and TRBJ2-3, the full variable domain reads GAGVSQSPRYKVTKRGQDVALRCDPISGHVSLYWYRQALGQGPEFLTYFNYEAQQDKSGLPNDRFSAERPEGSISTLTIQRTEQRDSAMYRCASSSRQGRDTQYFGPGTRLTVL.

The chain couples TRBV7-8 to TRBJ1-5; tentatively, D is TRBD1 (6 bases). The CDR3 has 16 amino acids. Germline-derived CDR1 and CDR2 are SGHVS and FQNEAQ. Trimming shortened V by 5 bases and J by 1 base, and 15 bases separated the two germline ends. The DNA for the CDR3 is TGTGCCAGCAGCCTATGGACAGCCCTAAGCAATCAGCCCCAGCATTTT. Its translation is CASSLWTALSNQPQHF.

This chain links TRBV5-1 with TRBJ2-3, with 11 bases identical to TRBD2. Germline lookup yields CDR1 SGHRS and CDR2 YFSETQ. The CDR3 extends over 14 amino acids. With 4 bases clipped from V and 6 bases from J, the junction kept 4 bases outside the gene matches. CDR3 sequence (DNA): TGCGCCAGCAGCCCGGGACTAGCGGTGGATACGCAGTATTTT. This translates into CASSPGLAVDTQYF.

This chain joins TRBV29-1 and TRBJ2-7; the D gene is possibly TRBD2 (6 bases). Between the trimmed V and J ends, which lost 3 bases and 2 bases, there was a span of 17 bases. Germline CDR1 SQVTM, CDR2 ANQGSEA. This CDR3 has 15 amino acids. The CDR3 DNA sequence: TGCAGCGTTGAGGTCATGGAGGGTCAGGCCTACGAGCAGTACTTC. Translation: CSVEVMEGQAYEQYF.

The CDR3 loop is CASSSPRDTQYF. CDR3 bases: TGTGCCAGCAGCTCGCCCCGGGATACGCAGTATTTT. The chain employs TRBV7-2 and TRBJ2-3; D is uncertain. In germline, CDR1 is SGHTA, CDR2 FQGNSA. V was clipped by 4 bases and J by 6 bases, with 8 bases between them. The CDR3 runs 12 residues.

The chain is built from TRBV11-2 and TRBJ2-3, with D unclear. The V and J ends lost 4 bases and 6 bases respectively, with 8 bases between them. The CDR3 length is 12 residues. Germline V lookup: CDR1 SGHAT, CDR2 FQNNGV. CDR3 nucleotides: TGTGCCAGCAGCTCGAGGTCGGATACGCAGTATTTT. As protein: CASSSRSDTQYF.

On this clone itself: At the DNA level, this CDR3 is encoded by other sequences in the same sample as well. This chain links TRBV7-9 with TRBJ1-2; D possibly corresponds to TRBD1 (5 bases). Trimming left V 4 bases short and J 5 bases short, with 14 bases between. The CDR3 is 14 amino acids. Germline V gene data show CDR1 as SEHNR and CDR2 as FQNEAQ (reference sequence). CDR3 amino acids: CASSSPDGGYGYTF. DNA for the CDR3: TGTGCCAGCAGCTCCCCGGACGGGGGGTATGGCTACACCTTC.

The gene calls are TRBV11-3 and TRBJ2-1, with D uncertain. Trimming took off 1 base at V and 4 bases at J, with 8 bases between the two ends. This CDR3 contains 14 residues. Germline assignment: CDR1 SGHNT and CDR2 YENEEA. This CDR3 reads CASSLAAGYNEQFF. The CDR3 DNA follows: TGTGCCAGCAGCTTAGCGGCAGGTTACAATGAGCAGTTCTTC.

This clone has just one count. The V and J genes are TRBV5-6 and TRBJ2-3; possibly TRBD2 for D (6 bases). Trimming stripped 7 bases from V and 4 bases from J, with 13 bases between. CDR3 length: 13 amino acids. CDR1 is SGHDT and CDR2 is YYEEEE in the germline V gene. The CDR3 sequence: CASSPGVSDTQYF. In DNA form, the CDR3 reads TGTGCCAGCTCCCCGGGGGTTTCAGATACGCAGTATTTT.

The chain recombines TRBV19 with TRBJ1-1; 9 nucleotides line up with TRBD1. The CDR3 is 15 residues long. J lost 3 bases, V lost 3 bases, and 5 bases had no gene match. Per the germline V gene, CDR1 is LNHDA and CDR2 is SQIVND (reference sequence). This CDR3 reads CASSMATGGHTEAFF. The DNA of the CDR3 is TGTGCCAGTAGTATGGCGACAGGGGGTCACACTGAAGCTTTCTTT.

The CDR3 reads CASSQSLGVGTQYF. As DNA, the CDR3 is TGCGCCAGCAGCCAAAGCCTCGGGGTCGGGACCCAGTACTTC. This chain connects TRBV4-3 to TRBJ2-5, with a possible D match to TRBD2 (5 bases). CDR3 length equals 14 residues. Trimming removed 2 bases from V and 7 bases from J, with 14 bases in between. Germline-derived CDR1 and CDR2 are LGHNA and YSLEER.

The rearrangement links TRBV6-1 to TRBJ2-1; 12 bases agree with TRBD2. The CDR3 spans 15 residues. J was trimmed by 10 bases and V by 5 bases; bases with no gene match: 9. The V gene's germline CDR1 is MNHNS and CDR2 SASEGT. This chain's CDR3 is CASSTGTSGLSEQFF. The DNA of the CDR3 is TGTGCCAGCAGTACTGGGACTAGCGGGCTATCCGAGCAGTTCTTC.

CDR3 sequence reads: CASSFYGDVYNSPLHF. CDR3 DNA: TGTGCCAGCAGCTTTTACGGGGATGTCTATAATTCACCCCTCCACTTT. V gene TRBV5-6 combines with J gene TRBJ1-6, with D unclear. Between the trimmed V and J ends, which lost 2 bases and 3 bases, there was a span of 12 bases. The CDR3 has 16 amino acids. CDR1 is SGHDT and CDR2 is YYEEEE in the germline V gene.

V gene TRBV11-3 combines with J gene TRBJ1-1, with D uncertain. CDR3 length: 12 residues. Germline V gene sequence: CDR1 SGHNT, CDR2 YENEEA. The V gene lost 5 bases and the J gene lost 7 bases, with 11 bases spanning the gap. This chain's CDR3 is CASSASGSEAFF. The CDR3 DNA sequence: TGTGCCAGCAGCGCGTCCGGGAGTGAAGCTTTCTTT.